Here is one TCR beta chain with its context. Its antigen remains unknown. They ran version v3.0 of the immunoSEQ assay at survey level. Sequenced by immunoSEQ multiplex PCR; TCRdb stores in-frame clones only, minus some. The data show roughly 17,000 clones, 85% seen once. Germline lookup yields CDR1 SGHNT and CDR2 YYREEE (reference sequence). The CDR3 loop spans 14 amino acids. With 3 bases removed from V and 5 bases from J, the gap between germline ends came to 11 bases. This record comes from a study of long-term antiretroviral therapy in people with HIV. Study summary: The oldest specimens predate the 2015 immediate-ART recommendation by about a decade.

Study outcomes and limitations: Diversity remained lower than transplant donor controls, even though it increased after ART. Repertoires in HIV (unlike those of controls) had narrower CDR3 length ranges. ART adherence, viral resistance and therapy changes went unrecorded.

Sequences were derived from unsorted PBMCs, sampled 0.5 years after starting antiretroviral therapy. The source is a woman aged 40 to 50 with HIV. This chain uses TRBV5-4 with TRBJ2-2; perhaps TRBD2 as D (6 bases). The CDR3 here is CASSSGRETGELFF. CDR3 sequence (DNA): TGTGCCAGCAGCTCCGGCCGGGAGACCGGGGAGCTGTTTTTT.